The clone carrying this T cell receptor (beta chain) was detected many times. CDR1 SGHNT and CDR2 YENEEA come from the germline V gene. V was cut by 5 bases and J by 1 base, with 11 bases left in between. The CDR3 contains 14 residues. MiXCR, applied by TCRdb to the reads, yields one record per CDR3 protein. The repertoire consists of approximately 320,000 distinct CDR3 sequences, with 9% to 9.5% occurring once and the leading ten covering 4.3%. The data stem from a study of T cell repertoires in cytomegalovirus infection. Sequenced material: PBMCs. This TCR came from a human donor in good health (CMV status not recorded). Some clones in this sample may be carry-over from other donors' samples. The chain has TRBV11-3 and TRBJ1-1; D unresolved. This CDR3 is CASSRGHSNTEAFF. CDR3 sequence (DNA): TGTGCCAGCAGCCGCGGGCACTCGAACACTGAAGCTTTCTTT. The variable domain in full, completed from reference TRBV11-3 and TRBJ1-1, reads EAGVVQSPRYKIIEKKQPVAFWCNPISGHNTLYWYLQNLGQGPELLIRYENEEAVDDSQLPKDRFSAERLKGVDSTLKIQPAELGDSAVYLCASSRGHSNTEAFFGQGTRLTVV.